Detailed here is one T cell receptor beta chain. The sample originates from a study of blood T cell repertoires in COVID-19. Across the study: Samples representing acute and convalescent COVID-19 were sourced from the United States, Italy and Spain. Sample material is recorded as cDNA or gDNA derived from T cells, B-cell-depleted T cells, or PBMCs.

Per the original data handling: Amplified reference gene primers provided the basis for estimating nucleated cell counts. Sequencing was performed with immunoSEQ multiplex PCR; in TCRdb, only in-frame clones are kept and a portion is missing. V and J calls and clone size are as listed in that table; D and trimming were resolved from the DNA. The sample includes 95,000 to 110,000 clones, approximately 89% of them seen just once. The V and J ends lost 6 bases and 5 bases respectively, with 10 bases between them. The CDR3 has 12 residues. Per germline, CDR1 ENHRY and CDR2 SYGVKD. This receptor was obtained from a woman of 80 years or more in a cohort sampled during active COVID-19. Sequencing was carried out using peripheral blood. The rearrangement joins TRBV10-3 to TRBJ2-5, with D uncertain. In nucleotides, the CDR3 is TGTGCCATCAGAGCCTCGGAGGAGACCCAGTACTTC. It is translated as CAIRASEETQYF.